The next 14 T cell receptor beta chains were all read from a single sample in a study of blood T cell repertoires in COVID-19. The protocol was immunoSEQ multiplex PCR, while the TCRdb copy is restricted to in-frame clones and leaves out a portion. Found here are some 150,000 clones, over 75% of them singletons; the top ten hold roughly 15%. The source material was peripheral blood. The receptors were sampled from a woman in her thirties or forties with acute or convalescent COVID-19.

This clone was seen a single time. V is TRBV7-9 and J is TRBJ1-1; 9 bases line up with TRBD1. There are 16 residues in the CDR3. With 3 bases clipped from V and 1 base from J, the junction kept 6 bases outside the gene matches. Per the germline V gene, CDR1 is SEHNR and CDR2 is FQNEAQ (reference sequence). CDR3 DNA: TGTGCCAGCAGCTTGGACAGGGGCCAGGGGAACACTGAAGCTTTCTTT. Protein: CASSLDRGQGNTEAFF. Variable domain in full (rest from reference TRBV7-9 and TRBJ1-1): DTGVSQNPRHKITKRGQNVTFRCDPISEHNRLYWYRQTLGQGPEFLTYFQNEAQLEKSRLLSDRFSAERPKGSFSTLEIQRTEQGDSAMYLCASSLDRGQGNTEAFFGQGTRLTVV.

This sequence joins TRBV21-1 and TRBJ1-5. TRBV21-1 is a documented pseudogene. This CDR3 comprises 15 residues. The CDR3 region is CASGSFRGNYQPQHF. The CDR3 region has the DNA TGTGCCAGCGGATCCTTTCGGGGGAACTATCAGCCCCAGCATTTT.

The genes are TRBV6-2 or TRBV6-3 and TRBJ2-7; D is perhaps TRBD1 (6 bases). CDR1 and CDR2 (germline): MNHEY, SVGEGT. The germline V and J ends were trimmed by 5 bases and 2 bases, with 10 bases remaining between them. This CDR3 is 13 amino acids long. DNA of the CDR3: TGTGCCAGCAGTCGACAGGTGCCCTACGAGCAGTACTTC. Protein sequence: CASSRQVPYEQYF.

The chain combines TRBV5-1 with TRBJ1-2; TRBD1 might be the D (6 bases). V was pared by 6 bases and J by 5 bases, with 17 bases between. CDR1 and CDR2 from the germline V gene are SGHRS and YFSETQ. The CDR3 spans 14 residues. CDR3 in DNA: TGCGCCAGCAATCCCACTCAGGGGATTTATGGCTACACCTTC. It yields the protein CASNPTQGIYGYTF.

The chain carries TRBV5-1 and TRBJ1-1, with 10 bases aligning to TRBD1. Unmatched junction bases numbered 10, after V lost 3 bases and J lost 8 bases. Germline CDR1 reads SGHRS; CDR2 reads YFSETQ. The CDR3 loop spans 15 amino acids. The CDR3 here is CASSWNSPGQGEAFF. The CDR3 region has the DNA TGCGCCAGCAGCTGGAACTCACCGGGACAGGGGGAAGCTTTCTTT.

The chain links TRBV30 to TRBJ1-2, with a weak D call TRBD1 (6 bases). This CDR3 contains 14 residues. The germline V gene encodes CDR1 GTSNPN and CDR2 SVGIG (reference sequence). With 0 bases removed from V and 4 bases from J, the gap between germline ends came to 12 bases. The CDR3 bases are TGTGCCTGGAGTGTAGGCAGGGGTTTCTATGGCTACACCTTC. The encoded protein is CAWSVGRGFYGYTF. The full variable domain, in which reference TRBV30 and TRBJ1-2 provide the parts outside the CDR3, is SQTIHQWPATLVQPVGSPLSLECTVEGTSNPNLYWYRQAAGRGLQLLFYSVGIGQISSEVPQNLSASRPQDRQFILSSKKLLLSDSGFYLCAWSVGRGFYGYTFGSGTRLTVV.

The chain has TRBV4-2 and TRBJ2-7; TRBD2 agrees at 9 bases. The V and J ends lost 0 bases and 2 bases, in that order; junction bases with no gene match: 2. The germline CDR1 and CDR2 sequences are LGHNA and YNFKEQ. The CDR3 is 15 amino acids. This chain's CDR3 is CASSQDPSGAYEQYF. The CDR3 DNA reads TGTGCCAGCAGCCAAGATCCTAGCGGGGCCTACGAGCAGTACTTC.

The V call is TRBV7-6, the J call TRBJ2-7; 7 nucleotides line up with TRBD1. V dropped 5 bases and J dropped 5; count of bases not matched to a gene: 12. The CDR3 runs 15 residues. CDR1 and CDR2 from the germline V gene are SGHVS and FNYEAQ. CDR3 nucleotides: TGTGCCAGCAGCCCAGCTGGGACAGCTAGGAACGAGCAGTACTTC. This translates into CASSPAGTARNEQYF.

The V and J genes are TRBV4-1 and TRBJ2-1; D gene uncertain. V lost 0 bases to trimming and J lost 10 bases, with 7 bases between them. Germline assignment: CDR1 MGHRA and CDR2 YSYEKL. This CDR3 comprises 12 residues. CDR3 in DNA: TGCGCCAGCAGCCAAGATTTACGGGAGCAGTTCTTC. Protein sequence: CASSQDLREQFF.

The chain carries TRBV11-1 and TRBJ1-6, with D perhaps matching TRBD1 (6 bases). V was clipped by 5 bases and J by 9 bases, with 17 bases between them. Germline-derived CDR1 and CDR2 are SGHAT and FQDESV (reference sequence). The CDR3 extends over 15 amino acids. CDR3 sequence reads: CASSRWDTELSPLHF. The CDR3 DNA follows: TGTGCCAGCAGCCGATGGGACACTGAGCTTTCACCCCTCCACTTT.

The rearrangement links TRBV7-3 to TRBJ2-3; 7 bases are shared with TRBD2. The CDR3 sequence is 17 residues long. V shed 1 base, J shed 4 bases, and the junction held 11 bases outside the gene matches. Germline CDR1 reads SGHTA; CDR2 reads FQGTGA. The CDR3 coding sequence is TGTGCCAGCAGCTTAATTTGTTTTCGGGAGGCCCCAGATACGCAGTATTTT. Its translation is CASSLICFREAPDTQYF.

The chain combines TRBV6-5 with TRBJ1-3; D gene unclear. CDR1 is MNHEY, CDR2 SVGAGI, per germline. This CDR3 comprises 15 residues. V lost 5 bases to trimming and J lost 0 bases, with 11 bases between them. The CDR3 here is CASSPTRNSGNTIYF. In DNA form, the CDR3 reads TGTGCCAGCAGTCCCACGAGGAACTCTGGAAACACCATATATTTT.

This chain uses TRBV6-5 with TRBJ1-2; no clear D. Trimming took off 4 bases at V and 2 bases at J, with 11 bases between the two ends. CDR1 and CDR2 from the germline V gene are MNHEY and SVGAGI. The length of the CDR3 is 14 residues. The CDR3 coding sequence is TGTGCCAGCAGTTCCAGCGACGGGAACTATGGCTACACCTTC. Encoded protein: CASSSSDGNYGYTF.

This sequence joins TRBV3-1 (or the pseudogene TRBV3-2) and TRBJ2-2; D not certain. CDR1 is LGHDT, CDR2 YNNKEL, per germline (reference sequence). V dropped 1 base and J dropped 10 bases, with 13 bases sitting between them. The CDR3 runs to 14 residues. The CDR3 loop is CASSQGPRVLELFF. The CDR3 nucleotides are TGTGCCAGCAGCCAAGGCCCCCGGGTCTTGGAGCTGTTTTTT.